The present T cell receptor beta chain was sequenced within a study of OX40 agonist ivuxolimab in advanced cancers. At the level of the study: The dose of intravenous ivuxolimab that patients received every 2 weeks ranged from 0.01 to 10 mg/kg. Antecedent anti-PD-1, anti-PD-L1 or anti-CTLA-4 therapy was permissible, with roughly 40% having received some.

J gave up 8 bases and V 5 bases, and 8 bases lay outside the gene matches. The CDR3 extends over 14 amino acids. Germline V gene lookup returns CDR1 LNHNV and CDR2 YYDKDF (reference sequence). Only in-frame clones appear in the TCRdb table, and some are missing; sequencing was by immunoSEQ multiplex PCR. The data hold around 61,000 clones, with more than 80% observed a single time. About this clone itself: The antigen is not known.

General study results and limits: Dosing at 0.1 to 3.0 mg/kg was accompanied by clonal expansion of CD4+ and CD8+ blood T cells by week 6. More expanded clones were found, on average, in CD8+ than in CD4+ T cells.

The chain links TRBV15 to TRBJ1-2, with 10 nucleotides matching TRBD1. The sequencing here drew on CD4+ or CD8+ T cells sorted from blood, taken in a trial of the OX40 agonist ivuxolimab. The sequence derives from an adult with an advanced solid tumor such as melanoma, head and neck, liver or kidney cancer. In nucleotides, the CDR3 is TGTGCCACCAGCCAAAAGACAGGGGGCGGAGGCTACACCTTC. It translates to CATSQKTGGGGYTF.